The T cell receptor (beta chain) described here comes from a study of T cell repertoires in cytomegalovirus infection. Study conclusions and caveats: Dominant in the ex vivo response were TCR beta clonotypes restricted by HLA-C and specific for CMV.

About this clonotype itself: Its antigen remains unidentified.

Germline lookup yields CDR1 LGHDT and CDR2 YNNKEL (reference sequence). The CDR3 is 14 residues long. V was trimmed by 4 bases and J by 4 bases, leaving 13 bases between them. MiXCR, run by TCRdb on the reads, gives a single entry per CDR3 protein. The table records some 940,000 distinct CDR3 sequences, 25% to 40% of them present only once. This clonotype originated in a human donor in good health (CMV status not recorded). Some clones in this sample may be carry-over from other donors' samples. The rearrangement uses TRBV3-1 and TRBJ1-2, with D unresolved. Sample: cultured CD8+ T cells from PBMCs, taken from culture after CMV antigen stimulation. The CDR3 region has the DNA TGTGCCAGCAGCCCCGTAGAAGGATTCTATGGCTACACCTTC. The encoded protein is CASSPVEGFYGYTF. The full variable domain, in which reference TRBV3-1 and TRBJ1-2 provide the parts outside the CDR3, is DTAVSQTPKYLVTQMGNDKSIKCEQNLGHDTMYWYKQDSKKFLKIMFSYNNKELIINETVPNRFSPKSPDKAHLNLHINSLELGDSAVYFCASSPVEGFYGYTFGSGTRLTVV.